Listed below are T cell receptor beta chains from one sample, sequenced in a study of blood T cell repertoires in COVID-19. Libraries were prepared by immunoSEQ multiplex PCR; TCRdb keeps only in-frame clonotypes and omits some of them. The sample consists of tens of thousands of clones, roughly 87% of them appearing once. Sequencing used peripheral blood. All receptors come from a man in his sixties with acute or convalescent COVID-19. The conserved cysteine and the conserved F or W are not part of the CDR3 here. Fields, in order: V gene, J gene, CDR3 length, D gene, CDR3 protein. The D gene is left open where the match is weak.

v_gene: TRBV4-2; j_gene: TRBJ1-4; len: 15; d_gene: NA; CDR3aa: ASSQDGRVGVGEKLF
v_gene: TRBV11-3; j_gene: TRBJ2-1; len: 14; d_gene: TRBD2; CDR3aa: ASSYRLAGTYNEQF
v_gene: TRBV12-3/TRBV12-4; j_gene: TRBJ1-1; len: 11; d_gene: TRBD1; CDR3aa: ASSPAGTAEAF
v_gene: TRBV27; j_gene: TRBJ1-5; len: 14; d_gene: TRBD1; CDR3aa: ASSFYGTGVNQPQH
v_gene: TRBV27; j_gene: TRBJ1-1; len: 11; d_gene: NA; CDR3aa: ASSFGGPTEAF
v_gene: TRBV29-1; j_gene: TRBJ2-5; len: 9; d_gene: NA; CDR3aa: SGGGLGTQY
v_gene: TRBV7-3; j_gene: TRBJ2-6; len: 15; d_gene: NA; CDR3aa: ASSLNDKVLWANVLT
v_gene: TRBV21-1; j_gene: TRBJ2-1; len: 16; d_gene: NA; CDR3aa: ASSKEEDIADSYNEQF
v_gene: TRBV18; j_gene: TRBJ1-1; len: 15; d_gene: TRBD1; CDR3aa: ASTGGTGTGYNTEAF
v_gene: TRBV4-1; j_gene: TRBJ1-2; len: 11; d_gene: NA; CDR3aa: ASSRETGYGYT
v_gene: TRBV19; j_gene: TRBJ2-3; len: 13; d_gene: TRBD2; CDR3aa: ASSVTSGSTDTQY
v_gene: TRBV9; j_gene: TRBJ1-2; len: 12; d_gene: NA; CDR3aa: ASSSPGQAYGYT
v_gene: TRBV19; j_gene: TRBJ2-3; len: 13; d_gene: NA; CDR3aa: ASSIGQARTDTQY
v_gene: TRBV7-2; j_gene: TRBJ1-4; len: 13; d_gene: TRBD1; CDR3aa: ASSYPGQGGEKLF
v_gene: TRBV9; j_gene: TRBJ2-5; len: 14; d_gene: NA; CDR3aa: ASSATLQGWKETQY
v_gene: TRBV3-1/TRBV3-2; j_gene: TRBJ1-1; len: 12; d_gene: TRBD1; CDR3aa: ARPTGGKNTEAF